This passage covers 16 T cell receptor beta chains from one sample sequenced in a study of T cell changes during pregnancy in multiple sclerosis. Sequencing was performed with immunoSEQ multiplex PCR; in TCRdb, only in-frame clones are kept and a portion is missing. The table lists fewer than 90,000 clones, 90% to 95% of them singletons. The source material was peripheral blood, sampled after pregnancy. Every receptor here comes from a female donor in good health, enrolled as a control in a pregnancy study.

V is TRBV5-5 and J is TRBJ2-7, with 7 bases aligning to TRBD1. The V gene end was trimmed by 4 bases and the J gene end by 1 base; junction bases not matched to a gene: 8. The germline CDR1 and CDR2 sequences are SGHKS and YYEKEE (reference sequence). The CDR3 runs 15 residues. The CDR3 protein is CASSETGLLSYEQYF. CDR3 DNA: TGTGCCAGCAGCGAGACAGGGCTACTATCCTACGAGCAGTACTTC.

V usage is TRBV28 and J usage is TRBJ2-5, with a possible D match to TRBD1 (5 bases). The CDR3 covers 12 residues. Germline CDR1 reads MDHEN; CDR2 reads SYDVKM. With 2 bases removed from V and 7 bases from J, the gap between germline ends came to 8 bases. The CDR3 bases are TGTGCCAGCAGTTTAACAGGCCGGACCCAGTACTTC. It yields the protein CASSLTGRTQYF.

The rearrangement uses TRBV18 and TRBJ2-7; TRBD1 aligns across 8 bases. This CDR3 has 13 residues. V dropped 3 bases and J dropped 3; count of bases not matched to a gene: 1. Germline lookup yields CDR1 KGHSH and CDR2 LQKENI. CDR3 region: CASSPTGDYEQYF. Written as DNA, the CDR3 is TGTGCCAGCTCACCGACAGGGGACTACGAGCAGTACTTC. The full variable domain, rest sourced from reference TRBV18 and TRBJ2-7, is NAGVMQNPRHLVRRRGQEARLRCSPMKGHSHVYWYRQLPEEGLKFMVYLQKENIIDESGMPKERFSAEFPKEGPSILRIQQVVRGDSAAYFCASSPTGDYEQYFGPGTRLTVT.

The CDR3 region is CASGGYGYNEQFF. The CDR3 region has the DNA TGTGCCAGCGGCGGGTATGGTTACAATGAGCAGTTCTTC. The genes are TRBV2 and TRBJ2-1, with D perhaps matching TRBD2 (5 bases). CDR3 length: 13 residues. The V gene lost 8 bases and the J gene lost 4 bases, with 12 bases spanning the gap. Per germline, CDR1 SNHLY and CDR2 FYNNEI.

The chain is built from TRBV19 and TRBJ2-2; D unclear. With 6 bases removed from V and 0 bases from J, the gap between germline ends came to 8 bases. This CDR3 is 14 amino acids long. Germline V lookup: CDR1 LNHDA, CDR2 SQIVND (reference sequence). CDR3: CASRPTANTGELFF. For the CDR3, the DNA is TGTGCCAGTAGACCTACAGCGAACACCGGGGAGCTGTTTTTT.

The V and J genes are TRBV7-8 and TRBJ1-4; 8 bases are a match to TRBD1. With V trimmed by 5 bases and J by 0 bases, 5 bases remained unmatched. Germline-derived CDR1 and CDR2 are SGHVS and FQNEAQ. The length of the CDR3 is 16 residues. The CDR3 spells CASSPSGGSTNEKLFF. The CDR3 DNA reads as TGTGCCAGCAGCCCATCAGGGGGCTCAACTAATGAAAAACTGTTTTTT.

V and J are TRBV2 and TRBJ1-5, with 8 nucleotides matching TRBD1. CDR1 and CDR2 from the germline V gene are SNHLY and FYNNEI. CDR3 length equals 14 residues. The trim removed 8 bases at V and 5 bases at J, leaving 8 bases unmatched. In nucleotides, the CDR3 is TGTGCCAGCCGCCATGACAGGGGACATCAGCCCCAGCATTTT. Protein product: CASRHDRGHQPQHF.

As DNA, the CDR3 is TGTGCCAGCAGCCAAGATGAAGGAGTTTCCTACGAGCAGTACTTC. Protein: CASSQDEGVSYEQYF. This chain uses TRBV4-2 with TRBJ2-7; D gene unclear. CDR3 size: 15 residues. V was cut by 0 bases and J by 1 base, with 10 bases left in between. Germline-derived CDR1 and CDR2 are LGHNA and YNFKEQ.

The rearrangement joins TRBV11-2 to TRBJ2-6, with 11 nucleotides matching TRBD2. V shed 6 bases, J shed 4 bases, and the junction held 14 bases outside the gene matches. The CDR3 contains 19 residues. Germline V CDR1 and CDR2: SGHAT, FQNNGV. CDR3 sequence: CASRASGRIIGAGANVLTF. The CDR3 DNA reads TGTGCCAGCAGGGCTAGCGGGAGGATAATAGGGGCAGGGGCCAACGTCCTGACTTTC.

CDR3 DNA: TGTGCCATCAGTCCAACCTCCGGGACAGGGGGTCACGAGCAGTACTTC. Translation gives CAISPTSGTGGHEQYF. The genes are TRBV10-3 and TRBJ2-7; 11 nucleotides agree with TRBD1. J lost 5 bases, V lost 5 bases, and 11 bases had no gene match. The germline CDR1 and CDR2 sequences are ENHRY and SYGVKD. The CDR3 contains 16 residues.

The gene calls are TRBV16 and TRBJ2-3; D gene ambiguous. V was shortened by 3 bases and J by 0 bases, with 4 bases between the two germline ends. This CDR3 contains 13 residues. Per germline, CDR1 KGHSY and CDR2 FQNENV. Written as DNA, the CDR3 is TGTGCCAGCAGCCATTTAAGCACAGATACGCAGTATTTT. Translated, it gives CASSHLSTDTQYF. Based on the CDR3 plus reference TRBV16 and TRBJ2-3, the full variable domain is GEEVAQTPKHLVRGEGQKAKLYCAPIKGHSYVFWYQQVLKNEFKFLISFQNENVFDETGMPKERFSAKCLPNSPCSLEIQATKLEDSAVYFCASSHLSTDTQYFGPGTRLTVL.

The chain carries TRBV5-1 and TRBJ2-7; D gene uncertain. V shed 5 bases and J shed 1 base, with 7 bases lying between them. This CDR3 has 12 amino acids. CDR1 and CDR2 (germline): SGHRS, YFSETQ. CDR3 nucleotides: TGCGCCAGCAGTCCCCCTTCCTACGAGCAGTACTTC. Its translation is CASSPPSYEQYF. The full variable domain, in which reference TRBV5-1 and TRBJ2-7 provide the parts outside the CDR3, is KAGVTQTPRYLIKTRGQQVTLSCSPISGHRSVSWYQQTPGQGLQFLFEYFSETQRNKGNFPGRFSGRQFSNSRSEMNVSTLELGDSALYLCASSPPSYEQYFGPGTRLTVT.

The rearrangement uses TRBV6-5 and TRBJ2-7, with TRBD1 as a possible D gene (6 bases). The CDR3 sequence is 14 residues long. V was pared by 6 bases and J by 2 bases, with 14 bases between. Per germline, CDR1 MNHEY and CDR2 SVGAGI. The CDR3 loop reads CASRTQGNPYEQYF. The CDR3 DNA reads TGTGCCAGCAGAACACAGGGAAATCCCTACGAGCAGTACTTC.

The DNA of the CDR3 is TGTGCCAGCAGTTTATGGCAGGGTCTAACCTACGAGCAGTACTTC. Amino acids: CASSLWQGLTYEQYF. V gene TRBV28 combines with J gene TRBJ2-7, with D possibly matching TRBD1 (5 bases). The V gene lost 0 bases and the J gene lost 2 bases, with 11 bases spanning the gap. This CDR3 is built from 15 residues. Germline CDR1 MDHEN, CDR2 SYDVKM.

This clone came up once. V usage is TRBV7-2 and J usage is TRBJ1-2; D is unclear. Germline loops: CDR1 SGHTA, CDR2 FQGNSA. V was pared by 1 base and J by 2 bases, with 14 bases between. The CDR3 loop spans 16 amino acids. This CDR3 reads CASSLGRTSRNYGYTF. As DNA, the CDR3 is TGTGCCAGCAGCTTAGGCAGAACCTCCAGGAACTATGGCTACACCTTC.

The chain employs TRBV15 and TRBJ2-3; 9 nucleotides match TRBD1. Trimming cost V 1 base and J 6 bases; bases outside gene matches: 5. Germline CDR1 and CDR2: LNHNV and YYDKDF (reference sequence). The CDR3 runs 15 residues. The CDR3 DNA reads as TGTGCCACCAGCAGAGGGGGGACAGGGAAGGATACGCAGTATTTT. It codes for CATSRGGTGKDTQYF.